Listed here is a single T cell receptor (beta chain). Trimming removed 2 bases at V and 5 bases at J, with 13 bases between. Looked up from germline, CDR1 is MNHEY and CDR2 is SVGAGI. The CDR3 covers 15 residues. The data were taken from a study of T cell responses to AZD1222 COVID-19 vaccine. Generated by immunoSEQ multiplex PCR, the TCRdb table keeps only in-frame clones and is missing some. The table has about 120,000 clones, less than 95% seen once. This sequence joins TRBV6-5 and TRBJ1-5; D ambiguous. The source material was peripheral blood, sampled on day 0 of AZD1222 vaccination. The sequence derives from an adult in good health. This chain's CDR3 is CASSYRDADYQPQHF. The CDR3 DNA sequence: TGTGCCAGCAGTTACCGAGACGCCGATTATCAGCCCCAGCATTTT.